The clone carrying this TCR beta chain was observed at least ten times. RNA transcripts provided the template for amplifying TCR beta CDR3 regions. The first-round RT-PCR employed HTBI primers together with the Qiagen OneStep RT-PCR kit. A multiplex PCR was then performed as the second round. TCRdb re-called the multiplex PCR reads with MiXCR, one entry per CDR3 protein. The table includes some 250,000 distinct CDR3 sequences, 45% to 55% detected once. The germline V and J ends were trimmed by 3 bases and 5 bases, with 11 bases remaining between them. The CDR3 spans 12 residues. Germline V gene lookup returns CDR1 DFQATT and CDR2 SNEGSKA (reference sequence). This sample was taken from a study of Graves' ophthalmopathy and Graves' hyperthyroidism.

This clonotype was obtained from an adult man with Graves' ophthalmopathy. The V and J genes are TRBV20-1 and TRBJ2-7, with D perhaps matching TRBD1 or TRBD2 (6 bases each). Material: peripheral blood. CDR3 nucleotides: TGCAGTGCTAGCGGGGGCGGGAACGAGCAGTACTTC. Translating it yields CSASGGGNEQYF.